This T cell receptor (beta chain) was captured by sequencing in a study of blood T cell repertoires in COVID-19. Trimming took off 6 bases at V and 7 bases at J, with 16 bases between the two ends. The CDR3 spans 14 residues. Germline CDR1 and CDR2: KGHSH and LQKENI. Sequenced by immunoSEQ multiplex PCR; TCRdb stores in-frame clones only, minus some. The profile covers roughly 98,000 clones, with approximately 78% appearing a single time and 13% taken by the ten largest. This receptor was taken from a human donor in a cohort sampled during active COVID-19. The chain is built from TRBV18 and TRBJ1-5; D is unclear. Sequenced material: peripheral blood. The CDR3 DNA sequence: TGTGCCAGCTCGCCCGGACGGTCGGGACAGCCCCAGCATTTT. This gives the protein CASSPGRSGQPQHF.